The rows below give T cell receptor beta chains drawn from one sample of a study of OX40 agonist ivuxolimab in advanced cancers. The table came from immunoSEQ multiplex PCR; TCRdb's copy has only in-frame clones and leaves some out. Of around 31,000 clones in the sample, around 88% were seen once. The sequenced sample was CD4+ or CD8+ T cells sorted from blood, obtained in a trial of the OX40 agonist ivuxolimab. Receptors originate from an adult with an advanced solid tumor such as melanoma, head and neck, liver or kidney cancer. Both conserved end residues are part of each CDR3. The D gene is left open where the match is weak. Size is stated for part of the rows, as once, few or many counts, or as a class when the clone is expanded.

TRBV11-2	.	TRBJ2-7	TRBD2	CASSSAGGTYEQYF	TGTGCCAGCAGCTCAGCGGGGGGGACCTACGAGCAGTACTTC
TRBV28	.	TRBJ1-5	.	CASSLQADQPQHF	TGTGCCAGCAGTTTACAGGCGGATCAGCCCCAGCATTTT
TRBV5-6	.	TRBJ2-1	.	CASSSLDFEQFF	TGTGCCAGCAGCTCCCTGGACTTCGAGCAGTTCTTC
TRBV28	.	TRBJ2-7	TRBD1	CASRGQAPYEQYF	TGTGCCAGCAGGGGACAGGCCCCCTACGAGCAGTACTTC
TRBV7-8	.	TRBJ1-5	TRBD1	CASSRTGGYNQPQHF	TGTGCCAGCAGCCGTACAGGGGGCTACAATCAGCCCCAGCATTTT
TRBV10-1	few	TRBJ1-1	.	CASSEFAGANTEAFF	TGCGCCAGCAGTGAGTTCGCAGGAGCGAACACTGAAGCTTTCTTT
TRBV5-1	.	TRBJ2-7	TRBD1	CASSWHRDRGDYEQYF	TGCGCCAGCAGCTGGCACCGGGACAGGGGTGATTACGAGCAGTACTTC
TRBV4-1	.	TRBJ2-1	.	CASSQGGEQFF	TGCGCCAGCAGCCAAGGAGGTGAGCAGTTCTTC
TRBV4-2	.	TRBJ2-1	.	CASSQKPGDWYNEQFF	TGTGCCAGCAGCCAGAAACCAGGAGACTGGTACAATGAGCAGTTCTTC
TRBV6-6	.	TRBJ1-1	.	CASNLVTNTEAFF	TGTGCCAGCAACTTGGTAACCAACACTGAAGCTTTCTTT
TRBV11-2	.	TRBJ2-7	.	CASSLELPYEQYF	TGTGCCAGCAGCTTAGAATTACCCTACGAGCAGTACTTC
TRBV9	.	TRBJ2-3	TRBD2	CASSVRNGLAGLDF	TGTGCCAGCAGCGTAAGAAATGGACTAGCGGGGTTAGATTTT
TRBV29-1	few	TRBJ1-2	TRBD1	CSVEEGTGVYTF	TGCAGCGTTGAAGAGGGGACAGGGGTTTACACCTTC
TRBV7-9	.	TRBJ2-1	TRBD2	CASSLLAGGNEQFF	TGTGCCAGCAGCTTACTAGCGGGAGGGAATGAGCAGTTCTTC
TRBV28	.	TRBJ2-4	.	CASSFPIGTKNIQYF	TGTGCCAGCAGTTTTCCGATCGGGACCAAAAACATTCAGTACTTC
TRBV5-6	once	TRBJ2-2	.	CASSFVGGGAGELFF	TGTGCCAGCAGCTTTGTAGGGGGAGGGGCCGGGGAGCTGTTTTTT
TRBV4-1	.	TRBJ1-1	.	CASSQETGWNTEAFF	TGCGCCAGCAGCCAAGAAACTGGGTGGAACACTGAAGCTTTCTTT
TRBV28	.	TRBJ1-5	.	CASRRMEGARQPQHF	TGTGCCAGCAGGCGAATGGAAGGGGCGCGTCAGCCCCAGCATTTT
TRBV28	once	TRBJ1-5	.	CASLKIGQPQHF	TGTGCCAGCCTAAAAATAGGCCAGCCCCAGCATTTT
TRBV5-1	.	TRBJ2-7	.	CASSPEDFRRYEQYF	TGCGCCAGCAGCCCGGAGGACTTCCGCCGCTACGAGCAGTACTTC
TRBV28	.	TRBJ1-3	TRBD1	CASSPPGGGNSGNTIYF	TGTGCCAGCAGTCCGCCAGGGGGGGGGAATTCTGGAAACACCATATATTTT
TRBV28	medium-sized	TRBJ1-1	TRBD1	CASSLRQGAMNTEAFF	TGTGCCAGCAGTCTGAGACAGGGGGCCATGAACACTGAAGCTTTCTTT
TRBV5-1	.	TRBJ2-3	.	CASSHTVEQGSEGDTQYF	TGCGCCAGCAGCCACACCGTCGAACAGGGTTCTGAAGGAGATACGCAGTATTTT
TRBV27	.	TRBJ2-7	TRBD1	CASSLQGAVYEQYF	TGTGCCAGCAGTTTACAGGGGGCGGTCTACGAGCAGTACTTC
TRBV6-5	.	TRBJ2-5	.	CASARAGGIQETQYF	TGTGCCAGCGCTAGGGCTGGGGGAATCCAAGAGACCCAGTACTTC
TRBV5-4	.	TRBJ1-1	.	CASGQGGTEAFF	TGTGCCAGCGGTCAGGGCGGCACTGAAGCTTTCTTT
TRBV15	.	TRBJ1-5	TRBD1	CATSRVGTGSNQPQHF	TGTGCCACCAGCAGAGTGGGGACAGGCAGCAATCAGCCCCAGCATTTT
TRBV5-4	.	TRBJ1-1	TRBD1	CASRGQGVNTEAFF	TGTGCCAGCAGGGGACAGGGGGTGAACACTGAAGCTTTCTTT
TRBV14	.	TRBJ2-7	.	CASSQTGRGLYEQYF	TGTGCCAGCAGCCAGACCGGACGCGGACTCTACGAGCAGTACTTC
TRBV7-8	.	TRBJ2-1	TRBD2	CASSYLLAGHLRNEQFF	TGTGCCAGCAGTTACTTACTAGCGGGACATTTAAGGAATGAGCAGTTCTTC
TRBV7-9	.	TRBJ2-7	TRBD2	CASRTSGRGEQYF	TGTGCCAGCCGGACTAGCGGGAGAGGCGAGCAGTACTTC
TRBV6-9	few	TRBJ2-1	.	CASSYRLAKNNEQFF	TGTGCCAGCAGTTATAGGCTAGCAAAGAATAATGAGCAGTTCTTC
TRBV6-1	.	TRBJ1-5	.	CASKVVRVSNQPQHF	TGTGCCAGCAAGGTGGTGAGGGTTAGCAATCAGCCCCAGCATTTT
TRBV11-2	once	TRBJ2-5	.	CASSASLTARETQYF	TGTGCCAGCAGCGCTTCACTGACGGCTAGGGAGACCCAGTACTTC
TRBV27	.	TRBJ2-1	.	CASSLGPRQGGSYNEQFF	TGTGCCAGCAGTTTAGGCCCTCGGCAGGGGGGTAGTTACAATGAGCAGTTCTTC
TRBV19	.	TRBJ2-7	TRBD1	CASSTLDGTGFYEQYF	TGTGCCAGTAGTACCCTCGACGGGACAGGGTTCTACGAGCAGTACTTC
TRBV7-8	.	TRBJ2-7	TRBD2	CASTKKGRLAGFYEQYF	TGTGCCAGCACCAAGAAGGGTAGGCTAGCGGGATTCTACGAGCAGTACTTC
TRBV19	.	TRBJ2-1	.	CASSSSSSYNEQFF	TGTGCCAGTAGTTCCAGTAGCTCCTACAATGAGCAGTTCTTC
TRBV7-9	.	TRBJ2-5	.	CASSLGRDDVHF	TGTGCCAGCAGCTTAGGACGGGATGATGTACACTTC
TRBV18	.	TRBJ2-3	.	CASSPRGREADTQYF	TGTGCCAGCTCACCACGGGGCAGGGAGGCAGATACGCAGTATTTT
TRBV27	.	TRBJ2-3	.	CASSLSRRRGKDTQYF	TGTGCCAGCAGTTTATCCCGGAGGAGGGGTAAAGATACGCAGTATTTT
TRBV29-1	.	TRBJ2-5	TRBD1	CSVQWQQGVDPETQYF	TGCAGCGTCCAATGGCAACAGGGGGTGGATCCGGAGACCCAGTACTTC
TRBV10-1	.	TRBJ1-5	.	CASRGNQPQHF	TGCGCCAGCAGGGGTAATCAGCCCCAGCATTTT
TRBV2	.	TRBJ2-7	TRBD2	CASSPTSGEQYF	TGTGCCAGCAGTCCCACTAGCGGCGAGCAGTACTTC
TRBV6-5	.	TRBJ2-3	.	CASSSGTQYTDTQYF	TGTGCCAGCAGTTCCGGGACACAGTACACAGATACGCAGTATTTT
TRBV7-2	.	TRBJ2-7	.	CASSSGGEQYF	TGTGCCAGCAGCTCCGGCGGCGAGCAGTACTTC
TRBV14	.	TRBJ1-1	.	CASSQVRNAAFF	TGTGCCAGCAGCCAAGTCAGGAACGCAGCTTTCTTT
TRBV7-3	few	TRBJ1-2	.	CASSLQPREGYTF	TGTGCCAGCAGCTTGCAGCCTCGGGAGGGCTACACCTTC
TRBV10-3	once	TRBJ2-7	.	CAISHPGTSYEQYF	TGTGCCATCAGTCACCCTGGGACTTCCTACGAGCAGTACTTC
TRBV19	few	TRBJ2-1	TRBD2	CASSIVGLADEQFF	TGTGCCAGTAGTATCGTTGGACTAGCTGACGAGCAGTTCTTC
TRBV5-6	hyperexpanded	TRBJ2-5	.	CASSLSTGRETQYF	TGTGCCAGCAGCTTAAGTACCGGGCGAGAGACCCAGTACTTC
TRBV14	.	TRBJ1-2	.	CASSQDPLNYYGYTF	TGTGCCAGCAGCCAAGATCCACTGAATTACTATGGCTACACCTTC